Each of the 6 T cell receptor beta chains below was sequenced from the same sample in a study of T cell responses to AZD1222 COVID-19 vaccine. The assay was immunoSEQ multiplex PCR, and TCRdb's table has in-frame clones only and misses some. The data hold under 200,000 clones, with roughly nine tenths observed a single time. The sequences come from peripheral blood, collected on day 0 of AZD1222 vaccination. The receptors derive from an adult in good health.

The gene calls are TRBV11-2 and TRBJ1-1; D is ambiguous. The V and J ends lost 3 bases and 8 bases respectively, with 10 bases between them. The CDR3 has 12 amino acids. The germline V gene has CDR1 SGHAT and CDR2 FQNNGV. CDR3 coding DNA: TGTGCCAGCAGCTTTCATGGCCTAGAAGCTTTCTTT. Translation: CASSFHGLEAFF. The full variable domain, completed using reference TRBV11-2 and TRBJ1-1, is EAGVAQSPRYKIIEKRQSVAFWCNPISGHATLYWYQQILGQGPKLLIQFQNNGVVDDSQLPKDRFSAERLKGVDSTLKIQPAKLEDSAVYLCASSFHGLEAFFGQGTRLTVV.

The V and J genes are TRBV6-2 or TRBV6-3 and TRBJ2-7, with 8 bases lining up with TRBD1. Germline V gene sequence: CDR1 MNHEY, CDR2 SVGEGT. Unmatched junction bases numbered 6, after V lost 2 bases and J lost 3 bases. The CDR3 extends over 15 amino acids. The CDR3 reads CASSYDAGGFYEQYF. DNA for the CDR3: TGTGCCAGCAGTTACGATGCAGGGGGCTTCTACGAGCAGTACTTC.

This clone was found once. This chain joins TRBV28 and TRBJ1-1; D uncertain. CDR3 length: 13 residues. V lost 6 bases and J lost 1, with 9 bases in between. Per germline, CDR1 MDHEN and CDR2 SYDVKM. The CDR3 DNA follows: TGTGCCAGCAGGTCAACAGCGAACACTGAAGCTTTCTTT. Residues: CASRSTANTEAFF.

The V call is TRBV7-9, the J call TRBJ2-7, with D possibly TRBD1 on 5 matching bases. Trimming stripped 11 bases from V and 5 bases from J, with 22 bases between. The length of the CDR3 is 14 residues. The germline CDR1 and CDR2 sequences are SEHNR and FQNEAQ (reference sequence). The CDR3 region is CAGAQDRRFHEQYF. CDR3 sequence (DNA): TGTGCCGGGGCTCAGGACCGCCGCTTCCACGAGCAGTACTTC.

The rearrangement uses TRBV7-2 and TRBJ1-2, with 10 bases matching TRBD1. The V gene's germline CDR1 is SGHTA and CDR2 FQGNSA. CDR3 length: 15 amino acids. V dropped 5 bases and J dropped 4; count of bases not matched to a gene: 7. For the CDR3, the DNA is TGTGCCAGCAGCGTACGACAGGGGGCTGGCTATGGCTACACCTTC. This sequence encodes CASSVRQGAGYGYTF. Based on the CDR3 plus reference TRBV7-2 and TRBJ1-2, the full variable domain is GAGVSQSPSNKVTEKGKDVELRCDPISGHTALYWYRQSLGQGLEFLIYFQGNSAPDKSGLPSDRFSAERTGGSVSTLTIQRTQQEDSAVYLCASSVRQGAGYGYTFGSGTRLTVV.

The chain combines TRBV6-4 with TRBJ1-1; 7 bases align to TRBD1. Germline CDR1 MRHNA, CDR2 SNTAGT. This CDR3 spans 16 amino acids. V was clipped by 6 bases and J by 5 bases; unmatched bases: 15. The CDR3 coding sequence is TGTGCCAGCAGAAAACGACAGGGATGGATATGGACTGAAGCTTTCTTT. As protein: CASRKRQGWIWTEAFF.